Each of the 24 T cell receptor beta chains below was sequenced from the same sample in a study of cytomegalovirus exposure and HLA in healthy donors. PCR amplification relied on 60 Vbeta primers (plus 13 Jbeta primers). Assay used: immunoSEQ multiplex PCR; TCRdb lists only in-frame clones, some missing. Of 100,000 to 150,000 clones in the sample, around 76% were seen once. Sequencing was done on a sample of PBMCs. These receptors all come from a male donor in good health and CMV-seronegative.

Details on this clone: One junction end disagrees with the germline gene, perhaps due to a read error. V gene TRBV7-2 combines with J gene TRBJ2-1; 11 bases match TRBD2. The CDR3 spans 14 residues. Germline CDR1 SGHTA, CDR2 FQGNSA. The chain's CDR3 is CASTSPGLAALLVF. The DNA of the CDR3 is TGTGCCAGCACCTCACCGGGACTAGCGGCCCTTTTGGTCTTC.

The rearrangement joins TRBV7-9 to TRBJ2-3; perhaps TRBD1 as D (5 bases). The germline gives CDR1 SEHNR, CDR2 FQNEAQ (reference sequence). V was shortened by 5 bases and J by 4 bases, with 19 bases between the two germline ends. The CDR3 runs to 16 residues. The CDR3 region is CASSKTGYERADTQYF. Here the CDR3 DNA reads TGTGCCAGCAGCAAAACAGGATACGAGCGAGCAGATACGCAGTATTTT.

This chain links TRBV5-6 with TRBJ2-2; 13 bases are a match to TRBD2. In germline, CDR1 is SGHDT, CDR2 YYEEEE. The CDR3 consists of 17 residues. V was pared by 4 bases and J by 3 bases, with 6 bases of the junction left unmatched. The CDR3 DNA follows: TGTGCCAGCAGCCGTCCTACTAGCGGGAGGGACACCGGGGAGCTGTTTTTT. It specifies CASSRPTSGRDTGELFF.

This clone was counted a few times. CDR3: CASSPGSLWNTEAFF. CDR3 sequence (DNA): TGTGCCAGCAGCCCGGGATCGTTGTGGAACACTGAAGCTTTCTTT. This sequence joins TRBV14 and TRBJ1-1; no firm D call. V was trimmed by 4 bases and J by 1 base, leaving 13 bases between them. Per the germline V gene, CDR1 is SGHDN and CDR2 is FVKESK. The CDR3 contains 15 residues.

V gene TRBV7-9 combines with J gene TRBJ1-2, with a tentative D call TRBD1 (5 bases). CDR3 length: 13 residues. Trimming cost V 7 bases and J 7 bases, with 16 bases left between them. The V gene's germline CDR1 is SEHNR and CDR2 FQNEAQ (reference sequence). The CDR3 DNA follows: TGTGCCAGCACCTCTCGCTCGGGGGGTGGCTACACCTTC. This encodes CASTSRSGGGYTF.

A word on this clone: Other DNA sequences in this sample translate to the same CDR3. The gene calls are TRBV28 and TRBJ1-5; D possibly corresponds to TRBD1 (5 bases). This CDR3 is built from 12 residues. Germline assignment: CDR1 MDHEN and CDR2 SYDVKM. Deletions cut 4 bases from V and 7 bases from J, with 8 bases between. In DNA, the CDR3 is TGTGCCAGCAGTTCGGGGGGGCAGCCCCAGCATTTT. The encoded protein is CASSSGGQPQHF. Full variable domain (outside the CDR3, taken from reference TRBV28 and TRBJ1-5): DVKVTQSSRYLVKRTGEKVFLECVQDMDHENMFWYRQDPGLGLRLIYFSYDVKMKEKGDIPEGYSVSREKKERFSLILESASTNQTSMYLCASSSGGQPQHFGDGTRLSIL.

V is TRBV5-1 and J is TRBJ2-5; 7 nucleotides line up with TRBD1. V lost 4 bases to trimming and J lost 2 bases; unmatched junction nucleotides: 8. The CDR3 has 15 residues. The germline V gene has CDR1 SGHRS and CDR2 YFSETQ. CDR3 amino acids: CASSLSGTVQETQYF. The CDR3 DNA reads as TGCGCCAGCAGCCTTTCGGGGACAGTACAAGAGACCCAGTACTTC.

This sequence joins TRBV19 and TRBJ2-7; perhaps TRBD2 as D (6 bases). V dropped 6 bases and J dropped 1 base, with 7 bases sitting between them. The CDR3 is 12 amino acids. The germline gives CDR1 LNHDA, CDR2 SQIVND (reference sequence). The CDR3 DNA reads TGTGCCAGTAGGGAGGGATCCTACGAGCAGTACTTC. It yields the protein CASREGSYEQYF.

CDR3 amino acids: CASSPPKGTTSYEQYF. In DNA, the CDR3 is TGTGCCAGCAGCCCTCCTAAGGGGACTACAAGTTACGAGCAGTACTTC. The chain joins TRBV7-8 to TRBJ2-5; 7 positions agree with TRBD2. With the DNA end fitting TRBJ2-7 better, the J assignment may be wrong. CDR1 is SGHVS and CDR2 is FQNEAQ in the germline V gene. The CDR3 runs to 16 residues.

The CDR3 DNA reads as TGCGCCAGCAGTCTACCCCGGGACAGTCTCACAGATACGCAGTATTTT. Translating it yields CASSLPRDSLTDTQYF. The J gene is TRBJ2-3, the V gene TRBV23-1; 7 nucleotides align to TRBD1. TRBV23-1 is an open reading frame whose function is uncertain. The CDR3 totals 16 residues. The V segment lost 4 bases and the J segment 2 bases; nucleotides outside the gene matches: 9.

V and J are TRBV4-3 and TRBJ1-2; no reliable D call. The ends were cut back, 0 bases at V and 5 bases at J, with 16 bases in the middle. CDR1 and CDR2 from the germline V gene are LGHNA and YSLEER. The CDR3 sequence is 16 residues long. The CDR3: CASSQDIRQSEYGYTF. Written as DNA, the CDR3 is TGCGCCAGCAGCCAAGATATACGGCAATCGGAGTATGGCTACACCTTC.

The gene calls are TRBV10-2 and TRBJ2-1; 8 bases agree with TRBD1. V was pared by 8 bases and J by 5 bases, with 8 bases of the junction left unmatched. This CDR3 has 14 amino acids. Germline assignment: CDR1 WSHSY and CDR2 SAAADI. The CDR3 spells CASLTGGWDNEQFF. In nucleotides, the CDR3 is TGCGCCAGCCTAACAGGGGGGTGGGACAATGAGCAGTTCTTC.

The chain employs TRBV5-1 and TRBJ1-2, with 9 nucleotides matching TRBD1. Germline values: CDR1 SGHRS, CDR2 YFSETQ. This CDR3 region has 14 residues. Trimming at V came to 0 bases and at J to 5 bases, leaving 2 bases not matched to a gene. CDR3 amino acids: CASSLEGQGYGYTF. The CDR3 DNA follows: TGCGCCAGCAGCTTGGAGGGACAGGGATATGGCTACACCTTC.

V usage is TRBV6-1 and J usage is TRBJ2-2, with 12 bases fitting TRBD2. Trimming removed 4 bases from V and 8 bases from J; junction bases left unmatched: 5. Looked up from germline, CDR1 is MNHNS and CDR2 is SASEGT. CDR3 size: 15 residues. CDR3 amino acids: CASSVAGLAGGELFF. Written as DNA, the CDR3 is TGTGCCAGCAGTGTTGCCGGACTAGCGGGAGGGGAGCTGTTTTTT.

V gene TRBV5-4 combines with J gene TRBJ2-7; 9 nucleotides align to TRBD2. The CDR3 sequence is 15 residues long. J was trimmed by 4 bases and V by 0 bases; bases with no gene match: 5. The germline CDR1 and CDR2 sequences are SGHNT and YYREEE (reference sequence). Written as DNA, the CDR3 is TGTGCCAGCAGCTTGGCCCCTAGCGGGACGTACGAGCAGTACTTC. This translates into CASSLAPSGTYEQYF.

V and J are TRBV10-3 and TRBJ1-1; 10 bases map to TRBD1. V was pared by 6 bases and J by 4 bases, with 11 bases of the junction left unmatched. Germline CDR1 and CDR2: ENHRY and SYGVKD. The CDR3 covers 16 residues. This chain's CDR3 is CAISAGDRGRGTEAFF. DNA of the CDR3: TGTGCCATCAGCGCGGGGGACAGGGGACGAGGCACTGAAGCTTTCTTT.

To note about this clone: The germline gene is not matched at one end of the junction; a read error may be the cause. In nucleotides, the CDR3 is TGTTCCAGCAGCTTAGGGGTAGGGAGCTCCTACGAGCAGTACTTC. Translated, it gives CSSSLGVGSSYEQYF. This chain uses TRBV7-9 with TRBJ2-7; D may correspond to TRBD1 or TRBD2 (5 bases each). CDR1 and CDR2 (germline): SEHNR, FQNEAQ (reference sequence). This CDR3 is 15 amino acids long.

V gene TRBV6-6 combines with J gene TRBJ2-2; TRBD1 matches 9 bases. The germline V gene encodes CDR1 MNHNY and CDR2 SVGAGI (reference sequence). The V gene end was trimmed by 6 bases and the J gene end by 3 bases; junction bases not matched to a gene: 8. The length of the CDR3 is 16 residues. The CDR3 region has the DNA TGTGCCAGCAGAATAACAGGGGGCGCGTACACCGGGGAGCTGTTTTTT. Protein: CASRITGGAYTGELFF.

This clone was picked up a small number of times. V gene TRBV5-4 combines with J gene TRBJ2-5; tentative D call: TRBD2 (5 bases). From germline, CDR1 is SGHNT and CDR2 YYREEE (reference sequence). Trimming left V 3 bases short and J 7 bases short, with 16 bases between. The CDR3 length is 14 residues. CDR3 coding DNA: TGTGCCAGCAGCTCCTCGGGCCGGGCGGGGACCCAGTACTTC. Translation: CASSSSGRAGTQYF.

Comment on this clone: Mismatch with germline at one junction end may stem from a read error. The chain links TRBV7-7 to TRBJ2-7; D unclear. Germline CDR1 and CDR2: SSHAT and FNYEAQ (reference sequence). This CDR3 has 13 residues. The CDR3 bases are TGTGCTAGCAGCACCATCCTCGGCTACGAGCAGTACTTC. It is translated as CASSTILGYEQYF.

DNA for the CDR3: TGTGCCAGCAGCCCTAGGAACACTGAAGCTTTCTTT. Residues: CASSPRNTEAFF. The gene calls are TRBV7-2 and TRBJ1-1; unclear D gene. Germline CDR1 reads SGHTA; CDR2 reads FQGNSA. The CDR3 runs 12 residues. The V and J ends lost 5 bases and 1 base respectively, with 5 bases between them.

This clone has a handful of counts. The chain recombines TRBV1 with TRBJ1-6; the table's TRBD1 call for D was not verified on the DNA. TRBV1 is flagged as a pseudogene. This CDR3 region has 15 residues. As DNA, the CDR3 is TGCACCAGCAGCCAAGAGAGCGGACAGCCCTCGTGGTTCCACTTT. This gives the protein CTSSQESGQPSWFHF.

The gene calls are TRBV25-1 and TRBJ2-7; D is possibly TRBD1 (5 bases). CDR3 length: 13 amino acids. Trimming stripped 6 bases from V and 6 bases from J, with 15 bases between. Germline CDR1 and CDR2: MGHDK and SYGVNS. CDR3 loop: CASRGTGSGEQYF. CDR3 DNA: TGTGCCAGCAGGGGCACAGGCTCTGGCGAGCAGTACTTC.

In its sample, this clone was seen a few times. V gene TRBV4-3 combines with J gene TRBJ1-3; weak D call: TRBD1 (5 bases). Looked up from germline, CDR1 is LGHNA and CDR2 is YSLEER. The CDR3 sequence is 15 residues long. The germline V and J ends were trimmed by 0 bases and 2 bases, with 8 bases remaining between them. CDR3 in amino acids: CASSQDRVAGNTIYF. In nucleotides, the CDR3 is TGCGCCAGCAGCCAAGACAGGGTAGCTGGAAACACCATATATTTT.